This paragraph reports one T cell receptor beta chain. As yet, its antigen is unknown. CDR3 length: 16 amino acids. Trimming cost V 4 bases and J 0 bases; bases outside gene matches: 5. The data were taken from a study of response to subunit inactivated influenza vaccine. TCRdb reprocessed the RT-PCR reads via MiXCR and lists one record per CDR3 protein. Of around 530,000 distinct CDR3 sequences in the sample, 10% to 15% were seen once. Study findings and constraints: It was the authors' suggestion that each seasonal influenza vaccination recruits few new T cells.

The J gene is TRBJ2-3, the V gene TRBV12-3 or TRBV12-4; TRBD1 agrees at 9 bases. Sample: PBMCs from blood, taken on the day of vaccination. The sequence was obtained from a man in his forties or fifties who received an inactivated influenza vaccine. The CDR3 region is CASSSGTGLSTDTQYF. The CDR3 DNA is TGTGCCAGCAGTTCGGGGACAGGGTTGAGCACAGATACGCAGTATTTT.